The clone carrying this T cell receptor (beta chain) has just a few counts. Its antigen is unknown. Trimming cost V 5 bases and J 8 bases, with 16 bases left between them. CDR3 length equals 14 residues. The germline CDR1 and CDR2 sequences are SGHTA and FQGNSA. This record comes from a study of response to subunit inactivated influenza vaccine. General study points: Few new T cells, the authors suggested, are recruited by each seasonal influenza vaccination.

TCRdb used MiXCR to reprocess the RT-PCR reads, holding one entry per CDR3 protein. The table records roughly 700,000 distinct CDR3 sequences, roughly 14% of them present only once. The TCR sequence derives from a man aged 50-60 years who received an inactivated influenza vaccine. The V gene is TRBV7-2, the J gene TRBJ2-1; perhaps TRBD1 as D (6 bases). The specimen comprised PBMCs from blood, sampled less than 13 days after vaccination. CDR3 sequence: CASSISTGRDEQFF. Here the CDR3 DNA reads TGTGCCAGCAGCATCTCAACAGGGCGGGATGAGCAGTTCTTC.